The rows below give T cell receptor beta chains drawn from one sample of a study of response to subunit inactivated influenza vaccine. In TCRdb, the RT-PCR reads were re-called with MiXCR into one record per CDR3 protein. This table holds roughly 700,000 distinct CDR3 sequences, around 14% found once. Sequencing used PBMCs from blood, obtained around 14 days before vaccination. Receptor source: a man between 50 and 59 years old who received an inactivated influenza vaccine. CDR3s include the opening cysteine and the closing phenylalanine or tryptophan. Each record gives: clone size, J gene, D gene, V gene, CDR3 DNA, CDR3 protein. The D gene is left open where the match is weak. Only some rows state a clone size, as once, few, many or a class for expanded clones.

clone_size: few; j_call: TRBJ2-3; d_call: .; v_call: TRBV4-1; cdr3_nt: TGCGCCAGCAGCCATTTTTTGGACATATTCACAGATACGCAGTATTTT; cdr3_aa: CASSHFLDIFTDTQYF
clone_size: many; j_call: TRBJ2-3; d_call: TRBD2; v_call: TRBV5-1; cdr3_nt: TGCGCCAGCGGTCTTAGCGGGAGTGTCACAGATACGCAGTATTTT; cdr3_aa: CASGLSGSVTDTQYF
clone_size: few; j_call: TRBJ1-1; d_call: .; v_call: TRBV20-1; cdr3_nt: TGCAGTGCGACAAGACAGACCTACACTGAAGCTTTCTTT; cdr3_aa: CSATRQTYTEAFF
clone_size: .; j_call: TRBJ2-1; d_call: .; v_call: TRBV14; cdr3_nt: TGTGCCAGCAGCCAGATAGGACTGAGCTCCTACAATGAGCAGTTCTTC; cdr3_aa: CASSQIGLSSYNEQFF
clone_size: many; j_call: TRBJ1-5; d_call: .; v_call: TRBV6-5; cdr3_nt: TGTGCCAGCAGTTACGCACGGGCGCAGCCCCAGCATTTT; cdr3_aa: CASSYARAQPQHF
clone_size: once; j_call: TRBJ2-5; d_call: .; v_call: TRBV6-1; cdr3_nt: TGTGCCAGCAGTGAAGCGTCACAGATCCTAAGGACCCAGTACTTC; cdr3_aa: CASSEASQILRTQYF
clone_size: few; j_call: TRBJ1-4; d_call: TRBD1; v_call: TRBV12-3/TRBV12-4; cdr3_nt: TGTGCCAGCAGTCTGACAGGGTTCAATGAAAAACTGTTTTTT; cdr3_aa: CASSLTGFNEKLFF
clone_size: few; j_call: TRBJ1-2; d_call: .; v_call: TRBV30; cdr3_nt: TGTGCCTGGGCGAGGGAACGATCAGGTGGCTACACCTTC; cdr3_aa: CAWARERSGGYTF
clone_size: few; j_call: TRBJ1-2; d_call: .; v_call: TRBV20-1; cdr3_nt: TGCAGTGCTAGAGGGATAACGGGGGCTGGCTATGGCTACACCTTC; cdr3_aa: CSARGITGAGYGYTF
clone_size: .; j_call: TRBJ2-7; d_call: .; v_call: TRBV9; cdr3_nt: TGTGCCAGCAGCGTAGAATGGGACTCCGTCTACGAGCAGTACTTC; cdr3_aa: CASSVEWDSVYEQYF
clone_size: few; j_call: TRBJ1-1; d_call: .; v_call: TRBV20-1; cdr3_nt: TGCAGTGCTAGACCCCCTTCGACAGGCCTTGGGGCTTTCTTT; cdr3_aa: CSARPPSTGLGAFF
clone_size: .; j_call: TRBJ2-1; d_call: TRBD1; v_call: TRBV6-2/TRBV6-3; cdr3_nt: TGTGCCAGCATCTCATTACACCTCGGGACAGGGGGCTATGAGCAGTTCTTC; cdr3_aa: CASISLHLGTGGYEQFF
clone_size: few; j_call: TRBJ2-5; d_call: .; v_call: TRBV24-1; cdr3_nt: TGTGCCACCAGTGATCTCCGACTAGGCCAAGAGACCCAGTACTTC; cdr3_aa: CATSDLRLGQETQYF
clone_size: few; j_call: TRBJ1-2; d_call: .; v_call: TRBV5-1; cdr3_nt: TGCGCCAGCAGCTTGGTCGACAGACACCCTTATGGCTACACCTTC; cdr3_aa: CASSLVDRHPYGYTF
clone_size: few; j_call: TRBJ2-1; d_call: TRBD2; v_call: TRBV20-1; cdr3_nt: TGCAGTGCCCCGGGACTAGCGGGAGATTCTGAGCAGTTCTTC; cdr3_aa: CSAPGLAGDSEQFF
clone_size: few; j_call: TRBJ2-7; d_call: TRBD1; v_call: TRBV27; cdr3_nt: TGTGCCAGCAGCACGGACAGGGCACCCTACGAGCAGTACTTC; cdr3_aa: CASSTDRAPYEQYF
clone_size: few; j_call: TRBJ2-7; d_call: TRBD1; v_call: TRBV27; cdr3_nt: TGTGCCAGCAGTCCAGGGACAGGGGTGGCCTACGAGCAGTACTTC; cdr3_aa: CASSPGTGVAYEQYF
clone_size: few; j_call: TRBJ2-7; d_call: .; v_call: TRBV18; cdr3_nt: TGTGCCAGCTCACCAGTGATAGCGGAGCGCTACGAGCAGTACTTC; cdr3_aa: CASSPVIAERYEQYF
clone_size: .; j_call: TRBJ2-1; d_call: .; v_call: TRBV27; cdr3_nt: TGTGCCAGCAGCTCCGATAGCGGTAACTCCTACAATGAGCAGTTCTTC; cdr3_aa: CASSSDSGNSYNEQFF
clone_size: few; j_call: TRBJ2-7; d_call: TRBD1; v_call: TRBV19; cdr3_nt: TGTGCCAGTAGTACCGGGACAGGGGGCGCCGAGCAGTACTTC; cdr3_aa: CASSTGTGGAEQYF
clone_size: few; j_call: TRBJ2-7; d_call: TRBD2; v_call: TRBV7-2; cdr3_nt: TGTGCCAGCAGCTTAGCTTCTAGCGGGAGTTCGAGTGGCTCCTACGAGCAGTACTTC; cdr3_aa: CASSLASSGSSSGSYEQYF
clone_size: few; j_call: TRBJ2-2; d_call: TRBD2; v_call: TRBV20-1; cdr3_nt: TGCAGTGCTCCCTGGGGGGGCGGGGAGCTGTTTTTT; cdr3_aa: CSAPWGGGELFF
clone_size: .; j_call: TRBJ2-7; d_call: TRBD2; v_call: TRBV7-6; cdr3_nt: TGTGCCAGCAGCTCTGGGACTAGCGGGAGAAAGATACGGGGCGAGCAGTACTTC; cdr3_aa: CASSSGTSGRKIRGEQYF
clone_size: .; j_call: TRBJ2-7; d_call: TRBD2; v_call: TRBV7-2; cdr3_nt: TGTGCCAGCAGCTCGACTAGCGGGGGCCCGTACGAGCAGTACTTC; cdr3_aa: CASSSTSGGPYEQYF
clone_size: .; j_call: TRBJ1-1; d_call: .; v_call: TRBV6-5; cdr3_nt: TGTGCCAGCAGTTACGGGCCGGGGGCGTTGACTGAAGCTTTCTTT; cdr3_aa: CASSYGPGALTEAFF
clone_size: .; j_call: TRBJ2-3; d_call: TRBD2; v_call: TRBV4-1; cdr3_nt: TGCGCCAGCAGCCAAGGGCGGGGGGGACTAGCATTTTCAGATACGCAGTATTTT; cdr3_aa: CASSQGRGGLAFSDTQYF
clone_size: .; j_call: TRBJ2-7; d_call: .; v_call: TRBV3-1; cdr3_nt: TGTGCCAGCAGCCAAAGCACCGAGCAGTACTTC; cdr3_aa: CASSQSTEQYF
clone_size: many; j_call: TRBJ2-3; d_call: .; v_call: TRBV24-1; cdr3_nt: TGTGCCACCAGTGATTTCGGCGCGACTGCGCAGTATTTT; cdr3_aa: CATSDFGATAQYF
clone_size: few; j_call: TRBJ2-7; d_call: .; v_call: TRBV7-9; cdr3_nt: TGTGCCAGCAGCCCGGACGGGTGGGGATACGAGCAGTACTTC; cdr3_aa: CASSPDGWGYEQYF
clone_size: few; j_call: TRBJ2-1; d_call: TRBD2; v_call: TRBV7-2; cdr3_nt: TGTGCCAGCAGTTCTAGCGGGGGGGCCGTCTATGAGCAGTTCTTC; cdr3_aa: CASSSSGGAVYEQFF
clone_size: many; j_call: TRBJ2-3; d_call: .; v_call: TRBV5-1; cdr3_nt: TGCGCCAGCAGCCGACCAACTAGCACAGATACGCAGTATTTT; cdr3_aa: CASSRPTSTDTQYF
clone_size: many; j_call: TRBJ2-1; d_call: .; v_call: TRBV20-1; cdr3_nt: TGCAGTGCTAGAGATCGGATCGGGTCCTACAATGAGCAGTTCTTC; cdr3_aa: CSARDRIGSYNEQFF
clone_size: few; j_call: TRBJ2-3; d_call: .; v_call: TRBV20-1; cdr3_nt: TGCAGTGCCCTTACCATGGGGGTGGGCGGGGGCACAGATACGCAGTATTTT; cdr3_aa: CSALTMGVGGGTDTQYF
clone_size: .; j_call: TRBJ2-5; d_call: TRBD1; v_call: TRBV5-1; cdr3_nt: TGCGCCAGCAGCTTGGGCAGGGGGCCAGAGACCCAGTACTTC; cdr3_aa: CASSLGRGPETQYF
clone_size: .; j_call: TRBJ2-5; d_call: .; v_call: TRBV2; cdr3_nt: TGTGCCAGCACCGCGGAAGAACGGGGGACCCAGTACTTC; cdr3_aa: CASTAEERGTQYF
clone_size: .; j_call: TRBJ2-1; d_call: TRBD2; v_call: TRBV20-1; cdr3_nt: TGCAGTCCTAATGGCGGGGGGTCCCACAATGAGCAGTTCTTC; cdr3_aa: CSPNGGGSHNEQFF
clone_size: many; j_call: TRBJ1-2; d_call: TRBD1; v_call: TRBV5-1; cdr3_nt: TGCGCCAGCAGCGAGGGACAGGGGCATGGCTACACCTTC; cdr3_aa: CASSEGQGHGYTF
clone_size: few; j_call: TRBJ2-1; d_call: TRBD2; v_call: TRBV20-1; cdr3_nt: TGCAGTGCTAGAGGGGGACTAGCGGGGTTTAATGAGCAGTTCTTC; cdr3_aa: CSARGGLAGFNEQFF
clone_size: .; j_call: TRBJ2-7; d_call: .; v_call: TRBV10-3; cdr3_nt: TGTGCCATCAGGGATAGTGGGGGGTCTGGCGAGCAGTACTTC; cdr3_aa: CAIRDSGGSGEQYF
clone_size: .; j_call: TRBJ2-7; d_call: .; v_call: TRBV21-1; cdr3_nt: TGTGCCAGCAGCGCGACCGGGGACTCGTATTGCCACGAGCAGTACTTC; cdr3_aa: CASSATGDSYCHEQYF